The 15 T cell receptor beta chains in this list originate from one sample, sequenced in a study of blood T cell repertoires in COVID-19. The protocol was immunoSEQ multiplex PCR, while the TCRdb copy is restricted to in-frame clones and leaves out a portion. The sample has some 120,000 clones, approximately 83% seen once. Sequencing was done on a sample of peripheral blood. These receptors all stem from a man in his 60s with acute or convalescent COVID-19.

V is TRBV5-1 and J is TRBJ1-2, with 8 bases aligning to TRBD1. The CDR3 is made up of 16 amino acids. After removal of 5 bases from V and 8 bases from J, the junction contained 17 bases not matched to a gene. The germline gives CDR1 SGHRS, CDR2 YFSETQ. The CDR3 here is CASSQNPGQVSGGYTF. CDR3 nucleotide sequence: TGCGCCAGCAGTCAAAATCCGGGACAGGTCTCGGGCGGCTACACCTTC.

The chain combines TRBV12-3 or TRBV12-4 with TRBJ1-2, with D perhaps matching TRBD1 (6 bases). The germline V and J ends were trimmed by 7 bases and 6 bases, with 15 bases remaining between them. The length of the CDR3 is 13 residues. CDR3 sequence (DNA): TGTGCCAGCACCCGTAGGGGGATCGATGGCTACACCTTC. Translation: CASTRRGIDGYTF.

Details on this clone: Compared with germline, one end of the junction differs, possibly owing to a read error. This chain joins TRBV19 and TRBJ1-5, with D unclear. This CDR3 has 20 amino acids. Germline V CDR1 and CDR2: LNHDA, SQIVND (reference sequence). The DNA of the CDR3 is TGTGCCAGCCCGATATCCCTACGACTACCGAGAAGCTCACCCAATCCGCCCCAGCATTTT. It is translated as CASPISLRLPRSSPNPPQHF.

This rearrangement joins TRBV27 to TRBJ1-3; D not resolved. V was shortened by 5 bases and J by 0 bases, with 5 bases between the two germline ends. Germline CDR1 is MNHEY and CDR2 is SMNVEV (reference sequence). The CDR3 covers 13 residues. CDR3 protein: CASSMSSGNTIYF. The DNA for the CDR3 is TGTGCCAGCAGTATGAGCTCTGGAAACACCATATATTTT.

The V call is TRBV3-1 (or the pseudogene TRBV3-2), the J call TRBJ2-2, with 11 bases identical to TRBD2. The CDR3 spans 16 residues. V was pared by 3 bases and J by 1 base, with 1 base of the junction left unmatched. Germline V gene sequence: CDR1 LGHDT, CDR2 YNNKEL (reference sequence). Here the CDR3 reads CASSHGTSGNTGELFF. The CDR3 bases are TGTGCCAGCAGCCACGGGACTAGCGGGAACACCGGGGAGCTGTTTTTT.

The chain employs TRBV10-1 and TRBJ2-3; D remains unclear. Germline V gene sequence: CDR1 WNHNN, CDR2 SYGVQD (reference sequence). V was shortened by 5 bases and J by 3 bases, with 9 bases between the two germline ends. This CDR3 is built from 13 residues. CDR3 in amino acids: CASSRRQTDTQYF. In nucleotides, the CDR3 is TGCGCCAGCAGTAGGCGGCAAACAGATACGCAGTATTTT.

The chain recombines TRBV27 with TRBJ2-6; 10 bases fit TRBD1. Germline values: CDR1 MNHEY, CDR2 SMNVEV (reference sequence). The CDR3 runs 19 residues. With V trimmed by 3 bases and J by 0 bases, 8 bases remained unmatched. The CDR3 DNA reads as TGTGCCAGCAGTTTCCGTTCCGGGACAGGGGCCTCTGGGGCCAACGTCCTGACTTTC. As protein: CASSFRSGTGASGANVLTF.

The J gene is TRBJ1-4, the V gene TRBV7-2; 7 bases align to TRBD1. The V gene's germline CDR1 is SGHTA and CDR2 FQGNSA. The V and J ends lost 5 bases and 8 bases, in that order; junction bases with no gene match: 11. The CDR3 covers 15 residues. CDR3 residues: CASSDTRQGGEKLFF. CDR3 DNA sequence: TGTGCCAGCAGCGACACCCGACAGGGAGGCGAAAAACTGTTTTTT.

This chain links TRBV2 with TRBJ2-1; TRBD2 matches 7 bases. The CDR3 consists of 13 residues. Germline V CDR1 and CDR2: SNHLY, FYNNEI. J gave up 10 bases and V 6 bases, and 9 bases lay outside the gene matches. DNA of the CDR3: TGTGCCAGCAGGAGCAGGGTGCGGGGGGAGCAGTTCTTC. It codes for CASRSRVRGEQFF.

The chain's CDR3 is CASSSGQGAQGTEAFF. CDR3 DNA: TGTGCCAGCAGCTCGGGACAGGGGGCGCAGGGCACTGAAGCTTTCTTT. The rearrangement joins TRBV5-4 to TRBJ1-1; 12 bases line up with TRBD1. The CDR3 has 16 residues. V lost 3 bases and J lost 4; bases outside the gene matches: 7. Germline CDR1 reads SGHNT; CDR2 reads YYREEE (reference sequence).

Notes on this clone: In the same sample, other DNA sequences code for this CDR3. The V gene is TRBV7-9, the J gene TRBJ1-3; D possibly corresponds to TRBD1 (6 bases). The germline gives CDR1 SEHNR, CDR2 FQNEAQ (reference sequence). V was cut by 1 base and J by 0 bases, with 7 bases left in between. CDR3 size: 15 residues. The CDR3 is CASSLETGSGNTIYF. In DNA form, the CDR3 reads TGTGCCAGCAGCTTAGAGACAGGCTCTGGAAACACCATATATTTT.

The rearrangement joins TRBV18 to TRBJ2-2; D is uncertain. This CDR3 comprises 15 residues. The germline CDR1 and CDR2 sequences are KGHSH and LQKENI. V lost 2 bases to trimming and J lost 7 bases, with 14 bases between them. Here the CDR3 reads CASSPDLVRGGELFF. The CDR3 coding sequence is TGTGCCAGCTCACCAGACTTGGTCCGTGGCGGGGAGCTGTTTTTT.

This chain uses TRBV28 with TRBJ1-5; D might be TRBD1 (5 bases). Germline CDR1 and CDR2: MDHEN and SYDVKM. Trimming removed 7 bases from V and 2 bases from J, with 9 bases in between. There are 13 residues in the CDR3. The CDR3 coding sequence is TGTGCCAGCATAGGAGGGGGCAATCAGCCCCAGCATTTT. Its translation: CASIGGGNQPQHF.

The chain employs TRBV7-3 and TRBJ2-3; TRBD2 matches at 13 bases. Germline-derived CDR1 and CDR2 are SGHTA and FQGTGA. This CDR3 has 15 amino acids. With V trimmed by 5 bases and J by 4 bases, 3 bases remained unmatched. CDR3 nucleotide sequence: TGTGCCAGCAGCCGGACTAGCGGGAGCGCAGATACGCAGTATTTT. Its translation: CASSRTSGSADTQYF.

The rearrangement uses TRBV11-2 and TRBJ2-1; TRBD1 is a possible D gene (5 bases). The germline CDR1 and CDR2 sequences are SGHAT and FQNNGV. The CDR3 is 13 amino acids. V dropped 5 bases and J dropped 10 bases, with 15 bases sitting between them. This CDR3 reads CASSVAPRGEQFF. CDR3 in DNA: TGTGCCAGCAGCGTAGCCCCAAGGGGCGAGCAGTTCTTC. The full variable domain, with the rest looked up from reference TRBV11-2 and TRBJ2-1, is EAGVAQSPRYKIIEKRQSVAFWCNPISGHATLYWYQQILGQGPKLLIQFQNNGVVDDSQLPKDRFSAERLKGVDSTLKIQPAKLEDSAVYLCASSVAPRGEQFFGPGTRLTVL.